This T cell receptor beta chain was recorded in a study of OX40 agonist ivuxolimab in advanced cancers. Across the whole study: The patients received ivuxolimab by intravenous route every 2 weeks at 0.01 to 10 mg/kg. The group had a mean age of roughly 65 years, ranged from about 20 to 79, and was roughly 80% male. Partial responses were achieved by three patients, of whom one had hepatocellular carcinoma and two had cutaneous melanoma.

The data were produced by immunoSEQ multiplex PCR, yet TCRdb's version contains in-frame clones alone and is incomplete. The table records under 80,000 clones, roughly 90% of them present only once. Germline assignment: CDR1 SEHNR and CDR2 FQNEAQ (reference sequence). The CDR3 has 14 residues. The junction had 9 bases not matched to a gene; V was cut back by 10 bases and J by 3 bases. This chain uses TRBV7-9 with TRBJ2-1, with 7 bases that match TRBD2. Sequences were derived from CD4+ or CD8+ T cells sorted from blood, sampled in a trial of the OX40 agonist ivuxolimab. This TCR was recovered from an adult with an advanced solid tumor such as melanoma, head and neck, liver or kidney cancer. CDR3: CATARETHYNEQFF. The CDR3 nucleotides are TGTGCCACTGCGCGGGAGACCCACTACAATGAGCAGTTCTTC.